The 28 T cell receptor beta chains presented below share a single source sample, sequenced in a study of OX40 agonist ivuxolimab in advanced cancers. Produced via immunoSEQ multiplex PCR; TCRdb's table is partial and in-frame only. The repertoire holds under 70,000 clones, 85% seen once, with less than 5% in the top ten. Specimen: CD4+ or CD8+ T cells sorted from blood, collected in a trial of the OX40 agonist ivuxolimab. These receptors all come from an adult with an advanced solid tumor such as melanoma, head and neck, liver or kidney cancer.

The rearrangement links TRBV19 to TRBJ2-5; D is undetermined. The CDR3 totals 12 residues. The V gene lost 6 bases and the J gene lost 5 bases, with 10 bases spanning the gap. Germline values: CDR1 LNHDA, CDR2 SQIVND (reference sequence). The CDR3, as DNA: TGTGCCAGTAGCTTTAATACGGAGACCCAGTACTTC. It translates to CASSFNTETQYF. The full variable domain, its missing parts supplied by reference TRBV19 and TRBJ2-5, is DGGITQSPKYLFRKEGQNVTLSCEQNLNHDAMYWYRQDPGQGLRLIYYSQIVNDFQKGDIAEGYSVSREKKESFPLTVTSAQKNPTAFYLCASSFNTETQYFGPGTRLLVL.

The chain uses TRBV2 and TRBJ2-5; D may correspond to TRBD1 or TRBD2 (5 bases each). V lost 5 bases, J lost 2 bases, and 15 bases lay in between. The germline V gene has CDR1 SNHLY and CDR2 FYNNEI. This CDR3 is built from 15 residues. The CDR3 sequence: CASSTRQSGQETQYF. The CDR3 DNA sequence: TGTGCCAGCAGTACCCGACAGTCGGGGCAAGAGACCCAGTACTTC.

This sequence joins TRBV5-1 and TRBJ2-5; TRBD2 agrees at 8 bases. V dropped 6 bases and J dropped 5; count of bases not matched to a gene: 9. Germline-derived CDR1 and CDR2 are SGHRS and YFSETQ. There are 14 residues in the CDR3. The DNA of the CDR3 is TGCGCCAGCACTGTTAGCGGGATGAGTGAGACCCAGTACTTC. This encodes CASTVSGMSETQYF.

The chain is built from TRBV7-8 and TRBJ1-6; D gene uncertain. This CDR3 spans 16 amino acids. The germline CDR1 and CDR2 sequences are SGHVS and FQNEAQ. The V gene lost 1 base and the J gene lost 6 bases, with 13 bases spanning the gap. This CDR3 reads CASSLGGFGSNSPLHF. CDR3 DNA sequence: TGTGCCAGCAGCTTAGGGGGATTTGGCTCTAATTCACCCCTCCACTTT.

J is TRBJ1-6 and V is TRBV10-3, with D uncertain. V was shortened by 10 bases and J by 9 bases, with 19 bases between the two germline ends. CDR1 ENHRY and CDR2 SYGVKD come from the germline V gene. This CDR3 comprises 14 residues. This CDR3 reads CATATQNMGSPLHF. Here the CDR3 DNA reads TGTGCCACCGCCACACAGAACATGGGTTCACCCCTCCACTTT.

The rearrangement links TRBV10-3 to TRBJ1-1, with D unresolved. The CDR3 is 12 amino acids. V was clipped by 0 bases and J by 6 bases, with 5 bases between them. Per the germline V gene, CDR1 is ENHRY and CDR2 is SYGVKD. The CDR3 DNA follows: TGTGCCATCAGTGAGTCGGCATCTGAAGCTTTCTTT. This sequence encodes CAISESASEAFF.

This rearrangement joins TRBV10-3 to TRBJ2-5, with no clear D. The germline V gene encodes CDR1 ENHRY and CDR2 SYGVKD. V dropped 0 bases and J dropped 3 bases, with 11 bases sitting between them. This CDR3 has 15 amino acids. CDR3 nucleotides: TGTGCCATCAGTGAGTCGACGGGCTGGGAAGAGACCCAGTACTTC. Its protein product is CAISESTGWEETQYF.

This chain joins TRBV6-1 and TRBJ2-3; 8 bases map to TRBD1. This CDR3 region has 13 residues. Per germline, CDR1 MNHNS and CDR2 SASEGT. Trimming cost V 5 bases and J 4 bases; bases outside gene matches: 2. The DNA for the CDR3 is TGTGCCAGCAGTCACAGGGGGGCAGATACGCAGTATTTT. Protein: CASSHRGADTQYF.

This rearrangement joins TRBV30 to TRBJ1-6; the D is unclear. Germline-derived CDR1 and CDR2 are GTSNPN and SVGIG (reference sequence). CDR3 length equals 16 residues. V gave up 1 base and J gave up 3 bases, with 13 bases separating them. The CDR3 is CAWSGTATSYNSPLHF. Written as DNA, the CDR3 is TGTGCCTGGAGTGGAACAGCTACTAGCTATAATTCACCCCTCCACTTT.

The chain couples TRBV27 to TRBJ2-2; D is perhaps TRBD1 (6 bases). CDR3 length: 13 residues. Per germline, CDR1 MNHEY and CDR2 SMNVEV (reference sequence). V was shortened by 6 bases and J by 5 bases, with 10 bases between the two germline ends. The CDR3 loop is CASSIGGTGELFF. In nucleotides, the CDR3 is TGTGCCAGCAGCATAGGGGGAACCGGGGAGCTGTTTTTT.

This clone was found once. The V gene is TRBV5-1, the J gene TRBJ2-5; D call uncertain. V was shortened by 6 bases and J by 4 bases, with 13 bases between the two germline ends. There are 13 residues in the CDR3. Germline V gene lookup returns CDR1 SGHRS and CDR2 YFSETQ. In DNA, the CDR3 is TGCGCCAGCACCAAGGACCAGGTAGAGACCCAGTACTTC. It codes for CASTKDQVETQYF.

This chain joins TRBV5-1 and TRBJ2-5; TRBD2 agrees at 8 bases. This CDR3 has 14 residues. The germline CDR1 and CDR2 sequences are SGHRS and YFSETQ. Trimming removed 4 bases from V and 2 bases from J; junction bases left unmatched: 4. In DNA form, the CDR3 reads TGCGCCAGCAGCCCGGGGGGGGCGCAAGAGACCCAGTACTTC. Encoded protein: CASSPGGAQETQYF.

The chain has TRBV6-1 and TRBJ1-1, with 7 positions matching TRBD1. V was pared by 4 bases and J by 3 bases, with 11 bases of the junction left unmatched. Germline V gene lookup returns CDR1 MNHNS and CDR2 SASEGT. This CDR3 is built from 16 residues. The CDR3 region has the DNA TGTGCCAGCAGTGTCCCCTACAGGGGCCTAGACACTGAAGCTTTCTTT. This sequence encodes CASSVPYRGLDTEAFF.

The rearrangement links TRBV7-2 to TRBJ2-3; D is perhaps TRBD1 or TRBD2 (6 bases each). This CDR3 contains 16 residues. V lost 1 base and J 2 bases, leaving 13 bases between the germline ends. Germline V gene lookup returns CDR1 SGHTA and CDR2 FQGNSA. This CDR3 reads CASSLEGGQLTDTQYF. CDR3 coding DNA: TGTGCCAGCAGCTTAGAGGGAGGACAGCTCACAGATACGCAGTATTTT.

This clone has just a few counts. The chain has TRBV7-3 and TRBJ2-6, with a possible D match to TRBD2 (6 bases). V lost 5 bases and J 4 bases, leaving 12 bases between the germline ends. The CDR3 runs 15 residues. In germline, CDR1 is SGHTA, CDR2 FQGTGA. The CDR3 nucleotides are TGTGCCAGCAGCCCAGGTAGCGGAGGGGCCAACGTCCTGACTTTC. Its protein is CASSPGSGGANVLTF. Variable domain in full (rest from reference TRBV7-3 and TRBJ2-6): GAGVSQTPSNKVTEKGKYVELRCDPISGHTALYWYRQSLGQGPEFLIYFQGTGAADDSGLPNDRFFAVRPEGSVSTLKIQRTERGDSAVYLCASSPGSGGANVLTFGAGSRLTVL.

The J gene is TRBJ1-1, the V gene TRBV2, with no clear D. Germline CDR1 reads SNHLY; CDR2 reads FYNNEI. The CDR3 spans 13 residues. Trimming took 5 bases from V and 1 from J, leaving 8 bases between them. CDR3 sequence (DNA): TGTGCCAGCAGTACGGACGGGAACACTGAAGCTTTCTTT. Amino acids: CASSTDGNTEAFF.

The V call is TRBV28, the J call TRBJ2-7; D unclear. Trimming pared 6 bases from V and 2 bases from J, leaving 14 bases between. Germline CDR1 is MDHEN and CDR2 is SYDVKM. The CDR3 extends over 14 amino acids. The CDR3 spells CASSPAGPPYEQYF. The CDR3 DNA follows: TGTGCCAGCAGCCCAGCCGGCCCTCCCTACGAGCAGTACTTC.

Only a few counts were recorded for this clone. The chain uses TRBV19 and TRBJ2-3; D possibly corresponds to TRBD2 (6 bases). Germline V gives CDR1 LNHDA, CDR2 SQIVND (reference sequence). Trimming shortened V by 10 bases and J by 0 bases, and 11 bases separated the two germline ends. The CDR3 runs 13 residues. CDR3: CAIGSGSTDTQYF. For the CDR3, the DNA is TGTGCCATCGGGAGCGGGAGCACAGATACGCAGTATTTT.

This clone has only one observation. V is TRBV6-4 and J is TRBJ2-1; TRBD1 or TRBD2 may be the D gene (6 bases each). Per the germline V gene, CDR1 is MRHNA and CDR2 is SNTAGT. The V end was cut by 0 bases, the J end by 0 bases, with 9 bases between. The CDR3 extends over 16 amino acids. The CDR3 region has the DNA TGTGCCAGCAGTGACTCGGGGGGCAGCTCCTACAATGAGCAGTTCTTC. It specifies CASSDSGGSSYNEQFF.

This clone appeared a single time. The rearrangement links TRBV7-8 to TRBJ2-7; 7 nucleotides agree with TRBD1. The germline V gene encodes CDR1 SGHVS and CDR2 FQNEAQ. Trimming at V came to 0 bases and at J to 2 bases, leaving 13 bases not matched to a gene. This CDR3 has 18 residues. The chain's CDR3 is CASSLAWSGQVSTYEQYF. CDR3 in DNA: TGTGCCAGCAGCTTAGCTTGGTCCGGACAGGTTTCCACCTACGAGCAGTACTTC.

The CDR3 region is CASSILTVYGYTF. The CDR3 nucleotides read TGTGCCAGTAGTATCCTTACCGTTTATGGCTACACCTTC. This chain connects TRBV19 to TRBJ1-2; D is uncertain. The CDR3 runs to 13 residues. V gave up 3 bases and J gave up 5 bases, with 10 bases separating them. The germline CDR1 and CDR2 sequences are LNHDA and SQIVND (reference sequence).

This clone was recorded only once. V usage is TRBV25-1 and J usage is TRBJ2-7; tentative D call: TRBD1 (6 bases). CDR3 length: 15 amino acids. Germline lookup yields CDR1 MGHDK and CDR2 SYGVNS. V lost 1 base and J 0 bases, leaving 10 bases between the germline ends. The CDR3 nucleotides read TGTGCCAGCAGTGAATTGGGGGACACCTCCTACGAGCAGTACTTC. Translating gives CASSELGDTSYEQYF.

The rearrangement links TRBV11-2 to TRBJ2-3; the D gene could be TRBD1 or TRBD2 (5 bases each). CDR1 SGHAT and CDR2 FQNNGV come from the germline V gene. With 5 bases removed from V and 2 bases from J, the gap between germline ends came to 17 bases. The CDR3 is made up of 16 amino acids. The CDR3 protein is CASSPILSGHTDTQYF. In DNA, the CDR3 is TGTGCCAGCAGCCCTATCTTAAGCGGACACACAGATACGCAGTATTTT.

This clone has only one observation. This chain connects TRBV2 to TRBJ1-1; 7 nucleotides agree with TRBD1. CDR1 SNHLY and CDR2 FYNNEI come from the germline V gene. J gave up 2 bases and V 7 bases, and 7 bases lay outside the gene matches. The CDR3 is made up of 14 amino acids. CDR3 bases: TGTGCCAGCATGTCGAGGGGGCTCAACACTGAAGCTTTCTTT. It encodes CASMSRGLNTEAFF.

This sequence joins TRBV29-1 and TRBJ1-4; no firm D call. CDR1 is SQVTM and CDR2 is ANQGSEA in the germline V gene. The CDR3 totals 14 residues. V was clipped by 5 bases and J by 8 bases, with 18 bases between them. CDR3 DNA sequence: TGCAGCGTTTACTGGGATCAAGGGTACGAAAAACTGTTTTTT. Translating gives CSVYWDQGYEKLFF.

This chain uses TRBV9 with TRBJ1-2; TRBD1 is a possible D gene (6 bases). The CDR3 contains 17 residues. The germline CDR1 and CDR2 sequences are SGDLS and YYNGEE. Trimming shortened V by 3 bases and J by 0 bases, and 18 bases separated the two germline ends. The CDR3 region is CASSARQARGANYGYTF. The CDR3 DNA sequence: TGTGCCAGCAGCGCTCGGCAAGCCAGGGGAGCTAACTATGGCTACACCTTC. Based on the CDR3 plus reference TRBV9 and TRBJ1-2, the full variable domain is DSGVTQTPKHLITATGQRVTLRCSPRSGDLSVYWYQQSLDQGLQFLIQYYNGEERAKGNILERFSAQQFPDLHSELNLSSLELGDSALYFCASSARQARGANYGYTFGSGTRLTVV.

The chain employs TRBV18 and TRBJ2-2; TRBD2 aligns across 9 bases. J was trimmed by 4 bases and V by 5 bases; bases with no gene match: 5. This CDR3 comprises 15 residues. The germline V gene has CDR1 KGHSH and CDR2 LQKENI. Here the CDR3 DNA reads TGTGCCAGCTCAGTAGCGGGAGCCACCACCGGGGAGCTGTTTTTT. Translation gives CASSVAGATTGELFF.

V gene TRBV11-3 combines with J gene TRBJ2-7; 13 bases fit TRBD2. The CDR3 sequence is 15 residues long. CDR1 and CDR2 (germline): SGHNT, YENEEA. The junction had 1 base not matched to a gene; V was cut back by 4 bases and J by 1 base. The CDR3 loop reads CASSSGLAGSYEQYF. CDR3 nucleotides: TGTGCCAGCAGCTCGGGACTAGCGGGGTCCTACGAGCAGTACTTC.